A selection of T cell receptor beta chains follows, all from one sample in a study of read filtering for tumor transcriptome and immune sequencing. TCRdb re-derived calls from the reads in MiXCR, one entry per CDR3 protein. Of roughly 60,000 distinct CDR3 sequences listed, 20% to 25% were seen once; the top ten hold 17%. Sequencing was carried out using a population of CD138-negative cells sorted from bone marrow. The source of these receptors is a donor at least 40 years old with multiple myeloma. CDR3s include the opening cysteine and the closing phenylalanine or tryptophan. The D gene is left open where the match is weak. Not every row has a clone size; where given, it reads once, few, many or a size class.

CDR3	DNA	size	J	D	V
CSARLAVGTDTQYF	TGCAGTGCTCGACTAGCGGTCGGCACAGATACGCAGTATTTT	few	TRBJ2-3	TRBD2	TRBV20-1
CASSPGPPSSYNEQFF	TGTGCCAGCAGTCCAGGACCGCCGAGCTCCTACAATGAGCAGTTCTTC	many	TRBJ2-1	-	TRBV12-3/TRBV12-4
CASASSSYNSPLHF	TGTGCCAGCGCATCTAGCTCCTATAATTCACCCCTCCACTTT	many	TRBJ1-6	-	TRBV6-5
CSAFDSGRNNEQFF	TGCAGTGCCTTCGACAGCGGGAGGAACAATGAGCAGTTCTTC	many	TRBJ2-1	TRBD2	TRBV20-1
CASTRGGSLNEQFF	TGTGCCAGCACCCGGGGGGGGAGCCTCAATGAGCAGTTCTTC	many	TRBJ2-1	TRBD2	TRBV7-6
CSARDRGVLQYEQYF	TGCAGTGCTAGAGATCGAGGGGTCCTCCAGTACGAGCAGTACTTC	many	TRBJ2-7	-	TRBV20-1
CSALRQGGTEAFF	TGCAGCGCCCTCAGACAGGGAGGCACTGAAGCTTTCTTT	few	TRBJ1-1	TRBD1	TRBV29-1
CASSPKDFFDTDTQYF	TGTGCCAGCAGTCCCAAGGACTTCTTCGACACAGATACGCAGTATTTT	many	TRBJ2-3	-	TRBV28
CASTSGPGEYNEQFF	TGTGCCAGCACCTCGGGTCCGGGGGAGTACAATGAGCAGTTCTTC	many	TRBJ2-1	-	TRBV12-3/TRBV12-4
CSVRLVGEQYF	TGCAGCGTGCGACTAGTAGGCGAGCAGTACTTC	-	TRBJ2-7	-	TRBV29-1
CSVEGAGTGGVEQYF	TGCAGCGTTGAAGGTGCTGGGACAGGGGGTGTCGAGCAGTACTTC	-	TRBJ2-7	TRBD1	TRBV29-1
CASSYSERGSASEQYF	TGTGCCAGCAGTTACTCCGAACGGGGGAGCGCATCCGAGCAGTACTTC	many	TRBJ2-7	-	TRBV6-2/TRBV6-3
CASTSGDGQGGWNTEAFF	TGTGCCAGCACCTCCGGGGATGGACAGGGGGGCTGGAACACTGAAGCTTTCTTT	many	TRBJ1-1	TRBD1	TRBV6-2/TRBV6-3
CASTRGYEQYF	TGTGCCAGCACCCGAGGCTACGAGCAGTACTTC	many	TRBJ2-7	-	TRBV27
CASRIGTLFGEQYF	TGTGCCAGCAGAATAGGGACCCTATTTGGGGAGCAGTACTTC	many	TRBJ2-7	-	TRBV28
CASSGLAGGETQYF	TGTGCCAGTAGTGGGCTAGCGGGAGGAGAGACCCAGTACTTC	-	TRBJ2-5	TRBD2	TRBV19
CASRTGTSGSSYNEQFF	TGTGCCAGCAGGACCGGGACTAGCGGGAGCTCCTACAATGAGCAGTTCTTC	many	TRBJ2-1	TRBD2	TRBV12-3/TRBV12-4
CASSYLRTGDYHEQFF	TGTGCCAGCAGTTACCTCCGGACAGGGGACTACCATGAGCAGTTCTTC	many	TRBJ2-1	TRBD1	TRBV6-5
CASSLVPGSYGYTF	TGTGCCAGCAGCTTAGTCCCAGGGAGTTATGGCTACACCTTC	-	TRBJ1-2	-	TRBV11-1
CASSAGGRGPDEQFF	TGTGCCAGCAGCGCGGGGGGCAGGGGGCCGGATGAGCAGTTCTTC	-	TRBJ2-1	-	TRBV9
CASEAGFSYNEQFF	TGTGCCAGTGAAGCGGGGTTCTCCTACAATGAGCAGTTCTTC	many	TRBJ2-1	TRBD2	TRBV19
CASSLVGGHGTGELFF	TGTGCCAGCAGCTTAGTTGGGGGGCACGGCACCGGGGAGCTGTTTTTT	many	TRBJ2-2	-	TRBV7-2
CASSHSSEQYF	TGTGCCAGCAGCCACAGCTCCGAGCAGTACTTC	many	TRBJ2-7	-	TRBV14
CASSLGPAPTGYGYTF	TGCGCCAGCAGCTTGGGCCCCGCCCCGACAGGCTATGGCTACACCTTC	many	TRBJ1-2	-	TRBV5-1
CAISPGMNTGELFF	TGTGCCATCAGTCCAGGGATGAACACCGGGGAGCTGTTTTTT	-	TRBJ2-2	-	TRBV10-3
CASEGRGSNTGELFF	TGTGCCAGCGAGGGGCGGGGCTCGAACACCGGGGAGCTGTTTTTT	many	TRBJ2-2	-	TRBV12-3/TRBV12-4
CASRGRESGISYNEQFF	TGTGCCAGCAGGGGGCGGGAGAGCGGGATCTCCTACAATGAGCAGTTCTTC	many	TRBJ2-1	TRBD2	TRBV6-6
CSARDERRTPVNEQFF	TGCAGTGCTAGAGATGAGAGGAGGACCCCGGTAAATGAGCAGTTCTTC	many	TRBJ2-1	-	TRBV20-1
CASTVGETQYF	TGTGCCAGCACGGTGGGTGAGACCCAGTACTTC	few	TRBJ2-5	-	TRBV14
CASSQSSSGSPYEQYF	TGTGCCAGCAGCCAAAGCTCGAGCGGATCCCCCTACGAGCAGTACTTC	many	TRBJ2-7	-	TRBV4-2
CSARGTGGPDTQYF	TGCAGTGCAAGGGGAACGGGGGGGCCAGATACGCAGTATTTT	many	TRBJ2-3	TRBD2	TRBV20-1
CASSPLVGQDTYGYTF	TGTGCCAGCTCACCACTAGTAGGACAGGATACCTATGGCTACACCTTC	many	TRBJ1-2	TRBD1	TRBV18